The next 9 T cell receptor beta chains were all read from a single sample in a study of preoperative IRX-2 immunotherapy in early breast cancer. Only in-frame clones appear in the TCRdb table, and some are missing; sequencing was by immunoSEQ multiplex PCR. The table lists a few thousand clones, 81% of them singletons. Described treatment: preoperative locoregional IRX-2 cytokine immunotherapy. The sequencing here drew on tumor tissue, taken before IRX-2 immunotherapy. All receptors derive from a human donor with breast cancer.

The V and J genes are TRBV29-1 and TRBJ2-7, with unresolved D. V lost 4 bases and J lost 1, with 14 bases in between. Per the germline V gene, CDR1 is SQVTM and CDR2 is ANQGSEA. This CDR3 has 14 amino acids. DNA for the CDR3: TGCAGCGTTGTTTCGGCGGCCGCGTCCTACGAGCAGTACTTC. Translating gives CSVVSAAASYEQYF.

The chain uses TRBV6-8 and TRBJ2-7; 8 positions agree with TRBD1. The germline V gene encodes CDR1 MNHGY and CDR2 SAAAGT. The J segment lost 7 bases and the V segment lost 5 bases, leaving 19 bases of the junction unmatched. The CDR3 is made up of 17 amino acids. The CDR3, as DNA: TGTGCCAGCAGTCCCCAAGGACAGGGAACCTCTTACGGGGAGCAGTACTTC. It specifies CASSPQGQGTSYGEQYF.

J is TRBJ2-2 and V is TRBV11-3; 9 bases fit TRBD1. The V gene's germline CDR1 is SGHNT and CDR2 YENEEA. CDR3 length equals 15 residues. The junction had 2 bases not matched to a gene; V was cut back by 2 bases and J by 4 bases. The CDR3 bases are TGTGCCAGCAGCTTAATGACAGGGGGCACCGGGGAGCTGTTTTTT. Translation: CASSLMTGGTGELFF.

This chain links TRBV6-8 with TRBJ1-2; no reliable D call. From germline, CDR1 is MNHGY and CDR2 SAAAGT. V was pared by 10 bases and J by 5 bases, with 26 bases between. This CDR3 is 16 amino acids long. The CDR3 DNA reads as TGTGCCACCTCGGTTCGGAGGCGAATGTTTAGTTATGGCTACACCTTC. It translates to CATSVRRRMFSYGYTF.

This chain uses TRBV11-3 with TRBJ2-1; TRBD1 agrees at 9 bases. There are 15 residues in the CDR3. J was trimmed by 8 bases and V by 5 bases; bases with no gene match: 10. CDR1 and CDR2 from the germline V gene are SGHNT and YENEEA. The CDR3 loop is CASSTLRDREYEQFF. CDR3 in DNA: TGTGCCAGCAGCACACTCCGGGACAGGGAATATGAGCAGTTCTTC.

V is TRBV11-3 and J is TRBJ2-5, with TRBD2 matching 10 bases. This CDR3 contains 16 residues. CDR1 is SGHNT, CDR2 YENEEA, per germline. The V and J ends lost 2 bases and 5 bases, in that order; junction bases with no gene match: 8. The CDR3 protein is CASSLRPLAGAETQYF. CDR3 bases: TGTGCCAGCAGCTTAAGGCCTCTAGCGGGGGCGGAGACCCAGTACTTC.

The V and J genes are TRBV7-7 and TRBJ1-2; perhaps TRBD1 as D (5 bases). The V end was cut by 4 bases, the J end by 4 bases, with 19 bases between. The CDR3 extends over 16 amino acids. Germline CDR1 is SSHAT and CDR2 is FNYEAQ (reference sequence). The CDR3 DNA reads as TGTGCCAGCAGCTCCGCGGGACGCCTGGGGATCTATGGCTACACCTTC. Translation: CASSSAGRLGIYGYTF.

The rearrangement links TRBV14 to TRBJ2-7; TRBD2 is a possible D gene (6 bases). V was cut by 8 bases and J by 3 bases, with 29 bases left in between. The CDR3 spans 18 residues. The V gene's germline CDR1 is SGHDN and CDR2 FVKESK. This chain's CDR3 is CASSVPGATEPILYEQYF. The CDR3 region has the DNA TGTGCCAGCTCGGTCCCGGGAGCGACCGAGCCGATCCTCTACGAGCAGTACTTC.

This chain joins TRBV11-3 and TRBJ2-2, with D possibly matching TRBD2 (6 bases). Trimming removed 5 bases from V and 2 bases from J, with 15 bases in between. Germline CDR1 is SGHNT and CDR2 is YENEEA. This CDR3 region has 16 residues. The CDR3 is CASSVPKLANTGELFF. In nucleotides, the CDR3 is TGTGCCAGCAGCGTACCTAAACTAGCTAACACCGGGGAGCTGTTTTTT. The whole variable domain, filled in from reference TRBV11-3 and TRBJ2-2, reads EAGVVQSPRYKIIEKKQPVAFWCNPISGHNTLYWYLQNLGQGPELLIRYENEEAVDDSQLPKDRFSAERLKGVDSTLKIQPAELGDSAVYLCASSVPKLANTGELFFGEGSRLTVL.